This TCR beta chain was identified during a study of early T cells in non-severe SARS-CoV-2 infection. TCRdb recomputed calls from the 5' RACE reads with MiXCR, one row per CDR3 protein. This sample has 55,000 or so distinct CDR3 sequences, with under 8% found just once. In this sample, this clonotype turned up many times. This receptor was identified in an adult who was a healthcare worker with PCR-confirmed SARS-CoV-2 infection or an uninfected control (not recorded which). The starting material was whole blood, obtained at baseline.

CDR3 in DNA: TGTGCCAGCAGCCCGGGACAGGGGGCCGATACGCAGTATTTT. The encoded protein is CASSPGQGADTQYF. The V gene is TRBV7-6, the J gene TRBJ2-3; 12 bases line up with TRBD1. Per germline, CDR1 SGHVS and CDR2 FNYEAQ. The CDR3 loop spans 14 amino acids. V shed 5 bases, J shed 6 bases, and the junction held 3 bases outside the gene matches.